Below, 17 T cell receptor beta chains from the same sample are listed, as sequenced in a study of CD8 T cells in Susac syndrome. RNA amounts of roughly 0.45 to 1 ug underwent reverse transcription with random hexamers. TCRdb fed the immunoSEQ multiplex PCR reads into MiXCR, producing one record per CDR3 protein. Of fewer than 200,000 distinct CDR3 sequences detected, approximately 94% appear once; the ten largest clones hold 0.12%. Sequencing input: CD4+ T cells from PBMCs. Every receptor here comes from a human donor with Susac syndrome.

The rearrangement links TRBV12-5 to TRBJ2-2; TRBD1 might be the D (5 bases). The germline V gene encodes CDR1 LGHNT and CDR2 FRNRAP. The V end lost 6 bases, the J end lost 5 bases, and 13 bases lay between the germline ends. CDR3 length: 14 residues. The CDR3 sequence: CASGPDMGTGELFF. The CDR3 DNA reads as TGTGCTAGTGGCCCGGACATGGGGACCGGGGAGCTGTTTTTT.

V usage is TRBV6-6 and J usage is TRBJ1-4; 8 bases fit TRBD1. The CDR3 extends over 14 amino acids. CDR1 is MNHNY and CDR2 is SVGAGI in the germline V gene (reference sequence). After removal of 2 bases from V and 5 bases from J, the junction contained 1 base not matched to a gene. The CDR3 protein is CASSYTGGNEKLFF. DNA of the CDR3: TGTGCCAGCAGTTACACAGGGGGGAATGAAAAACTGTTTTTT.

The genes are TRBV5-6 and TRBJ1-6, with D maybe TRBD1 (6 bases). Per germline, CDR1 SGHDT and CDR2 YYEEEE. The V and J ends lost 5 bases and 3 bases respectively, with 24 bases between them. CDR3 length equals 19 residues. CDR3 amino acids: CASRHSADRRAGYNSPLHF. The CDR3 DNA follows: TGTGCCAGCAGGCATTCGGCGGACAGACGAGCTGGCTATAATTCACCCCTCCACTTT. Full variable domain (outside the CDR3, taken from reference TRBV5-6 and TRBJ1-6): DAGVTQSPTHLIKTRGQQVTLRCSPKSGHDTVSWYQQALGQGPQFIFQYYEEEERQRGNFPDRFSGHQFPNYSSELNVNALLLGDSALYLCASRHSADRRAGYNSPLHFGNGTRLTVT.

This rearrangement joins TRBV4-3 to TRBJ2-3, with 10 bases matching TRBD2. Germline CDR1 and CDR2: LGHNA and YSLEER. V lost 4 bases and J lost 6; bases outside the gene matches: 10. CDR3 length: 16 amino acids. CDR3 sequence: CASSPRTSGAGDTQYF. As DNA, the CDR3 is TGCGCCAGCAGCCCCCGGACTAGCGGTGCCGGGGATACGCAGTATTTT.

This clonotype was seen a handful of times. V is TRBV7-2 and J is TRBJ1-4, with D unresolved. Germline loops: CDR1 SGHTA, CDR2 FQGNSA. The CDR3 runs to 14 residues. Trimming took 4 bases from V and 0 from J, leaving 6 bases between them. Here the CDR3 reads CASSSSATNEKLFF. CDR3 nucleotide sequence: TGTGCCAGCAGCTCTAGCGCAACTAATGAAAAACTGTTTTTT.

CDR3 coding DNA: TGTGCCAGCAGTTACTCGAAAGATCGGACGGAGCAGTACTTC. As protein: CASSYSKDRTEQYF. The V and J genes are TRBV6-5 and TRBJ2-7; no definite D call. Germline CDR1 reads MNHEY; CDR2 reads SVGAGI. CDR3 length equals 14 residues. Trimming removed 0 bases at V and 7 bases at J, with 13 bases between.

This chain uses TRBV4-1 with TRBJ2-3, with 9 bases lining up with TRBD1. The CDR3 runs 16 residues. Germline V gene lookup returns CDR1 MGHRA and CDR2 YSYEKL. V shed 1 base and J 3 bases; nucleotides not matched to a gene: 5. As DNA, the CDR3 is TGCGCCAGCAGCCAAGGGGCCGGGACAGGGACAGATACGCAGTATTTT. It specifies CASSQGAGTGTDTQYF.

V and J are TRBV5-1 and TRBJ1-2; the D is unclear. This CDR3 is 15 amino acids long. V shed 1 base and J shed 8 bases, with 18 bases lying between them. Germline loops: CDR1 SGHRS, CDR2 YFSETQ. The CDR3 loop reads CASSLMGSPEGGYTF. The CDR3 DNA is TGCGCCAGCAGCTTGATGGGCAGTCCCGAAGGAGGCTACACCTTC.

The CDR3 nucleotides are TGTGCCAGCAGTGAAAGCACAGGGGAATGGGTCTCTGGGGCCAACGTCCTGACTTTC. It yields the protein CASSESTGEWVSGANVLTF. The rearrangement uses TRBV2 and TRBJ2-6; 7 bases match TRBD1. After removal of 2 bases from V and 0 bases from J, the junction contained 10 bases not matched to a gene. In germline, CDR1 is SNHLY, CDR2 FYNNEI. This CDR3 has 19 residues.

This clonotype was recorded once. The V call is TRBV23-1, the J call TRBJ2-7; D may be TRBD1 (5 bases). TRBV23-1 is an ORF, and what it does is uncertain. CDR3 size: 14 residues. Trimming cost V 8 bases and J 1 base, with 15 bases left between them. CDR3 protein: CASQKIDSSYEQYF. CDR3 coding DNA: TGCGCCAGCCAGAAGATTGACAGTTCCTACGAGCAGTACTTC.

The chain carries TRBV12-3 or TRBV12-4 and TRBJ2-5; D is unclear. V lost 4 bases and J lost 4, with 16 bases in between. The CDR3 contains 15 residues. In DNA form, the CDR3 reads TGTGCCAGCAGTTACGATGAATCGAGGCCAGAGACCCAGTACTTC. Protein: CASSYDESRPETQYF.

The V and J genes are TRBV12-3 or TRBV12-4 and TRBJ1-4; D perhaps matches TRBD1 (5 bases). This CDR3 region has 14 residues. The V gene lost 8 bases and the J gene lost 4 bases, with 14 bases spanning the gap. CDR3 sequence reads: CASGRTPNNEKLFF. CDR3 DNA sequence: TGTGCCAGCGGAAGGACACCTAATAATGAAAAACTGTTTTTT.

J is TRBJ2-2 and V is TRBV3-1; D might be TRBD1 (5 bases). V lost 6 bases to trimming and J lost 3 bases, with 11 bases between them. The CDR3 spans 14 residues. Germline V lookup: CDR1 LGHDT, CDR2 YNNKEL (reference sequence). The CDR3, as DNA: TGTGCCAGCAGTCCTCAGGGCCACACCGGGGAGCTGTTTTTT. This translates into CASSPQGHTGELFF.

The gene calls are TRBV12-3 or TRBV12-4 and TRBJ1-1, with D unclear. This CDR3 is 14 amino acids long. Trimming took off 5 bases at V and 11 bases at J, with 21 bases between the two ends. CDR3 bases: TGTGCCAGCAGTACATCCAACTCGCCCCTCTTGGCTTTCTTT. Protein sequence: CASSTSNSPLLAFF.

The rearrangement uses TRBV5-1 and TRBJ2-5, with D possibly matching TRBD1 (5 bases). The CDR3 runs to 12 residues. The germline gives CDR1 SGHRS, CDR2 YFSETQ. Trimming shortened V by 0 bases and J by 6 bases, and 6 bases separated the two germline ends. The CDR3: CASSLDRKTQYF. The CDR3 DNA follows: TGCGCCAGCAGCTTGGACAGGAAGACCCAGTACTTC.

The genes are TRBV5-1 and TRBJ2-3, with 11 bases aligning to TRBD1. The CDR3 consists of 16 residues. The trim removed 4 bases at V and 3 bases at J, leaving 7 bases unmatched. Germline CDR1 SGHRS, CDR2 YFSETQ. CDR3 loop: CASSPPGTGGTDTQYF. Written as DNA, the CDR3 is TGCGCCAGCAGCCCCCCCGGGACAGGGGGGACAGATACGCAGTATTTT.

V and J are TRBV20-1 and TRBJ1-1, with 8 bases lining up with TRBD1. The CDR3 covers 14 residues. The germline V gene encodes CDR1 DFQATT and CDR2 SNEGSKA (reference sequence). The trim removed 6 bases at V and 4 bases at J, leaving 10 bases unmatched. For the CDR3, the DNA is TGCAGTGCAATGGCCGGACAGGGAAGCACTGAAGCTTTCTTT. This sequence encodes CSAMAGQGSTEAFF.